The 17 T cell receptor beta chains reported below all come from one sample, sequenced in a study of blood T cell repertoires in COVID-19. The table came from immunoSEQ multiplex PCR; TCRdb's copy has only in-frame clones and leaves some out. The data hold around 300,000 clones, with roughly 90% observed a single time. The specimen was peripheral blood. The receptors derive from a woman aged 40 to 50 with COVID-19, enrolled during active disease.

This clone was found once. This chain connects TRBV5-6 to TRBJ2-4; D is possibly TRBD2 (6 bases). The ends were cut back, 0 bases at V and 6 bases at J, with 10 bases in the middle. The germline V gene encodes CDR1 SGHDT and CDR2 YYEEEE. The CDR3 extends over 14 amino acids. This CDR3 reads CASSLDQRVNIQYF. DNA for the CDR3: TGTGCCAGCAGCTTGGATCAGCGGGTAAACATTCAGTACTTC.

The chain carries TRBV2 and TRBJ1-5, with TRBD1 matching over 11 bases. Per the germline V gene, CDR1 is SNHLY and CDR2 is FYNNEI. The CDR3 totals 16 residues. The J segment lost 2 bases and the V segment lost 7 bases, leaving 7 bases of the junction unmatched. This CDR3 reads CASTGTGGIGNQPQHF. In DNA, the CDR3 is TGTGCCAGCACCGGGACAGGGGGTATTGGCAATCAGCCCCAGCATTTT.

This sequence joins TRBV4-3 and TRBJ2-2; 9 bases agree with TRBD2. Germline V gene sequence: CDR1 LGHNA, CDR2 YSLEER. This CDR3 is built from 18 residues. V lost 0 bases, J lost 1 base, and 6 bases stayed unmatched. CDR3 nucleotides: TGCGCCAGCAGCCAAGAAAGACTAGCGGCTATGAACACCGGGGAGCTGTTTTTT. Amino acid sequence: CASSQERLAAMNTGELFF.

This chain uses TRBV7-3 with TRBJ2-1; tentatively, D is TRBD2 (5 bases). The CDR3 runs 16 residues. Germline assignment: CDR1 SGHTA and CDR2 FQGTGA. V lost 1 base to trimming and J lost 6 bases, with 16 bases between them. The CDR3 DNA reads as TGTGCCAGCAGCTTAAGATGGGAGTTGCCCCCCAATGAGCAGTTCTTC. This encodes CASSLRWELPPNEQFF. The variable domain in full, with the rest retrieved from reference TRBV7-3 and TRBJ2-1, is GAGVSQTPSNKVTEKGKYVELRCDPISGHTALYWYRQSLGQGPEFLIYFQGTGAADDSGLPNDRFFAVRPEGSVSTLKIQRTERGDSAVYLCASSLRWELPPNEQFFGPGTRLTVL.

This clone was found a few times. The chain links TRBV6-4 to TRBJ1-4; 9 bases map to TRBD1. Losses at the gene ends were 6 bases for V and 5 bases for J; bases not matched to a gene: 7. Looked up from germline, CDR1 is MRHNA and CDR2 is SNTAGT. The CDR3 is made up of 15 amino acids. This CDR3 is CASRATGTGNEKLFF. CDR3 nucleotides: TGTGCCAGCAGAGCAACCGGGACAGGGAATGAAAAACTGTTTTTT.

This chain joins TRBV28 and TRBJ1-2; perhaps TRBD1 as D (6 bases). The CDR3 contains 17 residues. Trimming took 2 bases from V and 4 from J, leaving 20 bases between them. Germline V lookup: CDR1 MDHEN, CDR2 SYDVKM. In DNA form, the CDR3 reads TGTGCCAGCAGTTTAGTCGGTACTCTACAGGGCTCCTATGGCTACACCTTC. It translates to CASSLVGTLQGSYGYTF.

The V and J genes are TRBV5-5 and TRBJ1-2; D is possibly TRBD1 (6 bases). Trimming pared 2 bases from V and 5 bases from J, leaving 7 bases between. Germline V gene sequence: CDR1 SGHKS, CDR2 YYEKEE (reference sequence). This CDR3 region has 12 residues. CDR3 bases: TGTGCCAGCAGCTTTCAGGGGTATGGCTACACCTTC. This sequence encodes CASSFQGYGYTF.

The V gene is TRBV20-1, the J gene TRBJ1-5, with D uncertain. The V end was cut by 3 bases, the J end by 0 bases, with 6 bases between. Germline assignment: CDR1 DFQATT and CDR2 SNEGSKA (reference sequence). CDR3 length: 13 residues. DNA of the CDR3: TGCAGTGCTAGTCCCGGTAGCAATCAGCCCCAGCATTTT. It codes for CSASPGSNQPQHF.

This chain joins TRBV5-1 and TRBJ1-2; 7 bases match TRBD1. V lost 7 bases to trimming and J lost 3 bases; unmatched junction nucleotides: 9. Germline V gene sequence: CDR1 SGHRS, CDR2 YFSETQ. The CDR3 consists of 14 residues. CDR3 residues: CASARLGGDYGYTF. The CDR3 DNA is TGCGCCAGCGCCCGGTTAGGGGGCGACTATGGCTACACCTTC. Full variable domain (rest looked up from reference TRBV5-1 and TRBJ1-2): KAGVTQTPRYLIKTRGQQVTLSCSPISGHRSVSWYQQTPGQGLQFLFEYFSETQRNKGNFPGRFSGRQFSNSRSEMNVSTLELGDSALYLCASARLGGDYGYTFGSGTRLTVV.

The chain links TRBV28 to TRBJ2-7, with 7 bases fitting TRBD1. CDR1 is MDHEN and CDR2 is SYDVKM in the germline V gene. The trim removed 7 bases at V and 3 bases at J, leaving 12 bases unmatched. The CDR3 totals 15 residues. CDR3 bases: TGTGCCAGCAAACTTCCCGGGACAGCTGTCTACGAGCAGTACTTC. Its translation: CASKLPGTAVYEQYF.

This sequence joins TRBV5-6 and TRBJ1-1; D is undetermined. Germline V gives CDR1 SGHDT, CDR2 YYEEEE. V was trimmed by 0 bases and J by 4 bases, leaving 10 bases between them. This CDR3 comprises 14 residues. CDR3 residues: CASSLVYSSTEAFF. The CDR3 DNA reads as TGTGCCAGCAGCTTGGTCTATTCTAGCACTGAAGCTTTCTTT.

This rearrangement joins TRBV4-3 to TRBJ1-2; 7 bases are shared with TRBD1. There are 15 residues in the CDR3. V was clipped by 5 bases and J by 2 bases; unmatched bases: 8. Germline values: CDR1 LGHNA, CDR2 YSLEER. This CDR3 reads CASSELGQTNYGYTF. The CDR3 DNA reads TGCGCCAGCAGCGAACTGGGACAGACCAACTATGGCTACACCTTC.

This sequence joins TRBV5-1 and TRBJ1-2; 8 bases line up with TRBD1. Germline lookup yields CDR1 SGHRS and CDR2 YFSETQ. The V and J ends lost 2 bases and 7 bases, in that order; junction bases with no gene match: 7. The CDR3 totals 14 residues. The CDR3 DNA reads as TGCGCCAGCAGCTTTGAAGGGGGGACAGGTGGCTACACCTTC. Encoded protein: CASSFEGGTGGYTF.

CDR3 DNA sequence: TGTGCCAGCAGCCAGGGGAGGTGGCGCAGCCTAACTGGAAACACCATATATTTT. It translates to CASSQGRWRSLTGNTIYF. The chain employs TRBV14 and TRBJ1-3; D gene unclear. Per germline, CDR1 SGHDN and CDR2 FVKESK. V was shortened by 3 bases and J by 2 bases, with 20 bases between the two germline ends. The CDR3 totals 18 residues.

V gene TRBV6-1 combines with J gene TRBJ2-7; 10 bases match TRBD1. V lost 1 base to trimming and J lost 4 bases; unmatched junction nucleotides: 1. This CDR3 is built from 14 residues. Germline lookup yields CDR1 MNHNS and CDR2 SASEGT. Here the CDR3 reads CASSEGQGAYEQYF. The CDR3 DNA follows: TGTGCCAGCAGTGAAGGACAGGGGGCTTACGAGCAGTACTTC.

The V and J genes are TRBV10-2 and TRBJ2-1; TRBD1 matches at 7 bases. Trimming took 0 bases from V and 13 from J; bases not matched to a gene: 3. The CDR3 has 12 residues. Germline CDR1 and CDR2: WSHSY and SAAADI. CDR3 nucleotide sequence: TGCGCCAGCAGTGAGTCGAGGGACAGACAGTTCTTC. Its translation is CASSESRDRQFF.

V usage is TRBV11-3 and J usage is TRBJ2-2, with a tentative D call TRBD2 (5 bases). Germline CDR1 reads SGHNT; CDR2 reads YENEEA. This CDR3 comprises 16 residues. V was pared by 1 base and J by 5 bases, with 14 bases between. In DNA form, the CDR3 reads TGTGCCAGCAGCTTAGTCTCGGCAAGAGGGACCGGGGAGCTGTTTTTT. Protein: CASSLVSARGTGELFF. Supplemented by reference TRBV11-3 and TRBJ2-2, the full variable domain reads EAGVVQSPRYKIIEKKQPVAFWCNPISGHNTLYWYLQNLGQGPELLIRYENEEAVDDSQLPKDRFSAERLKGVDSTLKIQPAELGDSAVYLCASSLVSARGTGELFFGEGSRLTVL.